This T cell receptor beta chain was found in a study of T cell changes during pregnancy in multiple sclerosis. Sequenced by immunoSEQ multiplex PCR; TCRdb stores in-frame clones only, minus some. Among approximately 74,000 clones listed, approximately 90% were seen once. Germline loops: CDR1 SSHAT, CDR2 FNYEAQ (reference sequence). Trimming removed 1 base from V and 4 bases from J, with 9 bases in between. This CDR3 has 14 residues. This sample comprised peripheral blood, obtained before pregnancy. J is TRBJ2-3 and V is TRBV7-7; the D gene is possibly TRBD1 (6 bases). This sequence originates from a female donor with multiple sclerosis, enrolled in a pregnancy study. The DNA of the CDR3 is TGTGCCAGCAGCTTAGGGACAGCGGCAGATACGCAGTATTTT. Translating gives CASSLGTAADTQYF.